These 6 T cell receptor beta chains were sequenced from one sample in a study of blood T cell repertoires in COVID-19. TCRdb's table, derived via immunoSEQ multiplex PCR, lists solely in-frame clones and lacks some. Here the sample spans 150,000 or so clones, approximately 90% being singletons. Specimen: PBMCs or T cells enriched from blood (not recorded which). Receptors originate from a man between 45 and 60 years old who had recovered from COVID-19.

This clone showed up just once. This rearrangement joins TRBV30 to TRBJ1-6; TRBD1 matches 12 bases. The CDR3 spans 16 residues. Germline CDR1 reads GTSNPN; CDR2 reads SVGIG (reference sequence). V dropped 7 bases and J dropped 7; count of bases not matched to a gene: 11. The CDR3 DNA follows: TGTGCCTTCGCCGGGACAGGGGGCCATGCCAATTCACCCCTCCACTTT. Protein: CAFAGTGGHANSPLHF.

The DNA for the CDR3 is TGCGCCAGCAGCCAAAACACGAACACTGAAGCTTTCTTT. This gives the protein CASSQNTNTEAFF. The V gene is TRBV5-1, the J gene TRBJ1-1; D gene ambiguous. The CDR3 extends over 13 amino acids. Trimming removed 4 bases at V and 1 base at J, with 8 bases between. From germline, CDR1 is SGHRS and CDR2 YFSETQ.

This clone came up a few times. The genes are TRBV5-4 and TRBJ1-1, with TRBD1 identical over 9 bases. The CDR3 is 18 residues long. J lost 4 bases, V lost 2 bases, and 15 bases had no gene match. Germline assignment: CDR1 SGHNT and CDR2 YYREEE (reference sequence). This CDR3 reads CASSFGGQGMSLSTEAFF. The CDR3 coding sequence is TGTGCCAGCAGCTTTGGGGGACAGGGTATGTCTCTGAGCACTGAAGCTTTCTTT.

The V and J genes are TRBV7-8 and TRBJ1-1; 7 bases line up with TRBD1. The CDR3 has 13 residues. V lost 7 bases to trimming and J lost 2 bases; unmatched junction nucleotides: 4. CDR1 is SGHVS and CDR2 is FQNEAQ in the germline V gene. CDR3 sequence: CASTRQGNTEAFF. In nucleotides, the CDR3 is TGTGCCAGCACCCGACAGGGAAACACTGAAGCTTTCTTT.

The chain links TRBV4-3 to TRBJ1-1; 9 bases match TRBD1. This CDR3 region has 16 residues. Germline V gene sequence: CDR1 LGHNA, CDR2 YSLEER. J lost 4 bases, V lost 0 bases, and 6 bases had no gene match. For the CDR3, the DNA is TGCGCCAGCAGCCAAGATACAGGGGGCGTTGGCACTGAAGCTTTCTTT. As protein: CASSQDTGGVGTEAFF.

The chain joins TRBV5-4 to TRBJ2-7; maybe TRBD2 (6 bases). This CDR3 spans 14 amino acids. The V end lost 3 bases, the J end lost 3 bases, and 13 bases lay between the germline ends. Germline values: CDR1 SGHNT, CDR2 YYREEE (reference sequence). DNA of the CDR3: TGTGCCAGCAGCTCGGGACTCCGCGTCTACGAGCAGTACTTC. Translating gives CASSSGLRVYEQYF.